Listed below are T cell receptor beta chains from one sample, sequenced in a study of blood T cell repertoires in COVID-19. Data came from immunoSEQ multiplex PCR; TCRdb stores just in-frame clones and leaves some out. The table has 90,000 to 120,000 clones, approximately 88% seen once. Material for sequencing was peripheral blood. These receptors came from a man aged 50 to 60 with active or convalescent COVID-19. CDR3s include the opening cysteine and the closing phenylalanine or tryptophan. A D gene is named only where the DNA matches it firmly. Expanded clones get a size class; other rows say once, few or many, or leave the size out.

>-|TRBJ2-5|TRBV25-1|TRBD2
CASSPPAGEGETQYF
TGTGCCAGCAGTCCTCCCGCGGGGGAGGGAGAGACCCAGTACTTC
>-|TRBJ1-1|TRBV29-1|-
CSVGGYQGGHTEAFF
TGCAGCGTTGGGGGATACCAGGGTGGGCACACTGAAGCTTTCTTT
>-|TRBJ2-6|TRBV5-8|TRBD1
CASSLGQGAFLGSGANVLTF
TGTGCCAGCAGCCTGGGACAGGGGGCATTCTTGGGGTCTGGGGCCAACGTCCTGACTTTC
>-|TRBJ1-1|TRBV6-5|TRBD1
CASSSRTGEVTEAFF
TGTGCCAGCAGTTCCCGGACAGGGGAGGTCACTGAAGCTTTCTTT
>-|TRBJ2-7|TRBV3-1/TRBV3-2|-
CASSQGRGQYF
TGTGCCAGCAGCCAAGGGAGGGGGCAGTACTTC
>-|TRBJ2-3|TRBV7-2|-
CASSPGHVGTDTQYF
TGTGCCAGCAGCCCAGGACACGTAGGAACAGATACGCAGTATTTT
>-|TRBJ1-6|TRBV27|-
CASSYRNSPLHF
TGTGCCAGCAGTTACAGAAATTCACCCCTCCACTTT
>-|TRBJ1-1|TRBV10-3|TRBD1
CAISRSGQANTEAFF
TGTGCCATCAGCCGATCGGGACAGGCGAACACTGAAGCTTTCTTT
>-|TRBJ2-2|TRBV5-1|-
CASSLGQVKGELFF
TGCGCCAGCAGCTTAGGCCAGGTCAAGGGGGAGCTGTTTTTT
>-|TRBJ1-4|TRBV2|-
CASSGTVATNEKLFF
TGTGCCAGCAGTGGGACAGTTGCAACTAATGAAAAACTGTTTTTT
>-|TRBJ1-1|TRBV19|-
CASSTLLWNTEAFF
TGTGCCAGTAGTACCTTATTATGGAACACTGAAGCTTTCTTT
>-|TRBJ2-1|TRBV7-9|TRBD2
CASSPGLDGNEQFF
TGTGCCAGCAGCCCCGGACTAGATGGCAATGAGCAGTTCTTC
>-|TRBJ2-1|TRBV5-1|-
CASSLAGMVYNEQFF
TGCGCCAGCAGCTTGGCGGGGATGGTTTACAATGAGCAGTTCTTC
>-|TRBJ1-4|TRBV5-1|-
CASSLAATNEKLFF
TGCGCCAGCAGCCTAGCCGCAACTAATGAAAAACTGTTTTTT
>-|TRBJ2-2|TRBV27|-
CAIKAGKANTGELFF
TGTGCCATTAAGGCGGGAAAAGCGAACACCGGGGAGCTGTTTTTT
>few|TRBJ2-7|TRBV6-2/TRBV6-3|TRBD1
CASSWDSYEQYF
TGTGCCAGCAGTTGGGACAGCTACGAGCAGTACTTC
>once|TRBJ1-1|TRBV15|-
CATSSKAGVSAFF
TGTGCCACCAGCAGTAAGGCAGGGGTATCAGCTTTCTTT
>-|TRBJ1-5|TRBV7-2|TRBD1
CASSYGDRGANQPQHF
TGTGCCAGCAGCTACGGAGACAGGGGGGCAAATCAGCCCCAGCATTTT
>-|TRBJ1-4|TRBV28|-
CACQSEEKLFF
TGTGCCTGTCAGTCAGAAGAAAAACTGTTTTTT
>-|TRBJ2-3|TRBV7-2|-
CASSRALTTGVGTDTQYF
TGTGCCAGCAGTCGTGCCCTGACTACCGGAGTGGGCACAGATACGCAGTATTTT
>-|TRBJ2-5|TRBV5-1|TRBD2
CASSLLAGGPGQETQYF
TGCGCCAGCAGCTTACTAGCGGGAGGGCCAGGGCAAGAGACCCAGTACTTC
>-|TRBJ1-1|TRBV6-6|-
CASLKGLNTEAFF
TGTGCCAGCCTAAAGGGGCTAAACACTGAAGCTTTCTTT
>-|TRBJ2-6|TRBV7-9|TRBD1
CASSVRQGPSGANVLTF
TGTGCCAGCAGCGTACGACAGGGTCCCTCTGGGGCCAACGTCCTGACTTTC
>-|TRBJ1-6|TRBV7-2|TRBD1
CASSLATGVGSPLHF
TGTGCCAGCAGCTTAGCAACAGGGGTGGGCTCACCCCTCCACTTT
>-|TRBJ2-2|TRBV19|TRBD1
CASSMRRPRTGYNTGELFF
TGTGCCAGTAGTATGCGCCGCCCCAGGACAGGGTATAACACCGGGGAGCTGTTTTTT
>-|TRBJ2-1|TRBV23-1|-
CASSQEVRIPTENNEQFF
TGCGCCAGCAGTCAGGAGGTTCGGATCCCGACGGAAAACAATGAGCAGTTCTTC
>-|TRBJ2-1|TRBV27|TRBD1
CASREGQGTLREQFF
TGTGCCAGCAGAGAGGGACAGGGGACGTTACGTGAGCAGTTCTTC
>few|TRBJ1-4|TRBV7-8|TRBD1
CASSSLEGASEKLFF
TGTGCCAGCAGCTCCCTCGAGGGGGCGAGCGAAAAACTGTTTTTT
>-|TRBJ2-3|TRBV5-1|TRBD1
CASSFTGTGGTDTQYF
TGCGCCAGCAGCTTCACCGGGACAGGGGGGACAGATACGCAGTATTTT
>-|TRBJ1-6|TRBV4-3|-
CASSQGRGNSPLHF
TGCGCCAGCAGCCAAGGACGGGGGAATTCACCCCTCCACTTT
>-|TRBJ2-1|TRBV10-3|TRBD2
CAIKPGLAGVEQFF
TGTGCCATCAAGCCGGGACTAGCGGGAGTTGAGCAGTTCTTC
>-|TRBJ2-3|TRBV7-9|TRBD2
CASSQSGRGDTQYF
TGTGCCAGCAGCCAAAGCGGGAGAGGGGATACGCAGTATTTT
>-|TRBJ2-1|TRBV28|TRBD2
CASSSNGLAGVLWQFF
TGTGCCAGCAGTTCGAATGGTCTAGCGGGAGTTTTGTGGCAGTTCTTC
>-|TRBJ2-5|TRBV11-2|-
CASSFAEPRVTQYF
TGTGCCAGCAGCTTCGCAGAACCCCGGGTCACCCAGTACTTC
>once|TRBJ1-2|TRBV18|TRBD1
CASSDGDSYGYTF
TGTGCCAGCTCCGACGGGGACAGCTATGGCTACACCTTC
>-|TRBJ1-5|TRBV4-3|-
CASSQERGGSNQPQHF
TGCGCCAGCAGCCAAGAAAGAGGGGGAAGCAATCAGCCCCAGCATTTT
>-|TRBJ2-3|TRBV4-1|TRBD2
CASSRKVGTSDTDTQYF
TGCGCCAGCAGCCGTAAAGTCGGGACTAGCGATACAGATACGCAGTATTTT
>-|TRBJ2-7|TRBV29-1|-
CSVEFAGSYEQYF
TGCAGCGTTGAATTTGCGGGCTCCTACGAGCAGTACTTC
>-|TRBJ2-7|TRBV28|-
CASSLSGRTYEQYF
TGTGCCAGCAGTTTATCTGGGCGTACCTACGAGCAGTACTTC
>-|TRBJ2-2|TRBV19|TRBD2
CASSKPRGSLAGPNTGELFF
TGTGCCAGTAGTAAACCTAGGGGATCACTAGCGGGACCGAACACCGGGGAGCTGTTTTTT
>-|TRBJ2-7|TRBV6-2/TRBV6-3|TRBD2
CASSYSILAGAYEQYF
TGTGCCAGCAGTTACTCGATTCTAGCGGGAGCTTACGAGCAGTACTTC
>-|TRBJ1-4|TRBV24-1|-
CATSDPDSGGSEKLFF
TGTGCCACCAGTGACCCAGACTCCGGCGGGAGTGAAAAACTGTTTTTT
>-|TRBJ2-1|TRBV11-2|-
CASSFTRGGGNEQFF
TGTGCCAGCAGCTTTACCCGGGGAGGGGGCAATGAGCAGTTCTTC
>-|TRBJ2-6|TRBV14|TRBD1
CASSQGTGEAGANVLTF
TGTGCCAGCAGCCAAGGGACAGGAGAGGCTGGGGCCAACGTCCTGACTTTC
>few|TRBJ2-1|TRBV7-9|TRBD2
CASSPPGGVENNEQFF
TGTGCCAGCAGCCCCCCGGGGGGGGTCGAGAACAATGAGCAGTTCTTC
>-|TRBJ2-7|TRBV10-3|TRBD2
CAIRRRESYEQYF
TGCGCCATCAGACGGCGGGAGAGCTACGAGCAGTACTTC
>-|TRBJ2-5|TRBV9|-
CASSVQGSQETQYF
TGTGCCAGCAGCGTCCAGGGGTCCCAAGAGACCCAGTACTTC
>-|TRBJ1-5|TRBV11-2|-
CASSRSPESNQPQHF
TGTGCCAGCAGCCGGAGTCCAGAGAGCAATCAGCCCCAGCATTTT
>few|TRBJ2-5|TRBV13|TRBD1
CASSPSGTGVLETQYF
TGTGCCAGCAGCCCAAGTGGGACAGGGGTTTTGGAGACCCAGTACTTC
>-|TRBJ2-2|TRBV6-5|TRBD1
CARELGTGGAELFF
TGTGCCAGGGAGTTAGGGACAGGGGGCGCGGAGCTGTTTTTT
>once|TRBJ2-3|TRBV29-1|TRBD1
CSVEGQGLADTQYF
TGCAGCGTTGAAGGACAGGGGCTCGCAGATACGCAGTATTTT
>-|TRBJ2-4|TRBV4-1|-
CASSPGHLAKNIQYF
TGCGCCAGCAGCCCAGGTCATCTAGCCAAAAACATTCAGTACTTC
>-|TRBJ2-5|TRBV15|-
CATTIGGRETQYF
TGTGCCACCACCATCGGAGGACGAGAGACCCAGTACTTC
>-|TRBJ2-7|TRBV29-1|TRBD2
CSVAPGLDAYEQYF
TGCAGCGTAGCTCCGGGACTAGACGCTTACGAGCAGTACTTC
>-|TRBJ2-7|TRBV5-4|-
CASSLDPGAYEQYF
TGTGCCAGCAGTTTGGATCCTGGAGCTTACGAGCAGTACTTC
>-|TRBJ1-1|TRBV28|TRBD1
CASSLSGGSGFF
TGTGCCAGCAGTTTATCAGGGGGTAGTGGTTTCTTT
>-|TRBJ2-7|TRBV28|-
CASSINREVLFYEQYF
TGTGCCAGCAGCATTAACAGGGAAGTTTTGTTCTACGAGCAGTACTTC
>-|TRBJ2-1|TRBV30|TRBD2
CAWSVGRLAENEQFF
TGTGCCTGGAGTGTAGGAAGACTAGCGGAAAATGAGCAGTTCTTC
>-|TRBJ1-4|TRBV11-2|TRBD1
CASGDRVGEKLFF
TGTGCCAGCGGAGACAGGGTCGGGGAAAAACTGTTTTTT